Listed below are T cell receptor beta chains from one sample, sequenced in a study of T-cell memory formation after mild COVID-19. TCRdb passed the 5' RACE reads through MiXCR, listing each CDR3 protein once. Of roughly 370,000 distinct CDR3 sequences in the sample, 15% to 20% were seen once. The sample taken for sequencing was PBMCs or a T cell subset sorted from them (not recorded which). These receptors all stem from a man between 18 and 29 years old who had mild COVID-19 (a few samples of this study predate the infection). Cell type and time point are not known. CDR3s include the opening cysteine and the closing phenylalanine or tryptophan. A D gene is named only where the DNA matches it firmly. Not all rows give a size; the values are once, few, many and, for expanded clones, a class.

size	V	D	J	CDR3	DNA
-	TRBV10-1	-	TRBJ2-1	CASSPRTDGEQFF	TGCGCCAGCAGCCCTAGGACCGATGGTGAGCAGTTCTTC
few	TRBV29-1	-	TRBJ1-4	CSVEGATDEKLFF	TGCAGCGTTGAGGGGGCCACCGATGAAAAACTGTTTTTT
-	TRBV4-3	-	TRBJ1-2	CASSQGTAGEAGYTF	TGCGCCAGCAGCCAAGGGACGGCAGGGGAAGCTGGCTACACCTTC
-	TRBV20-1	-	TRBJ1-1	CSARVRVSSGGEAFF	TGCAGTGCTAGAGTCAGGGTTAGTTCTGGTGGTGAAGCTTTCTTT
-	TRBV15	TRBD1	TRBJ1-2	CATSRIPGQGKSMNGYTF	TGTGCCACCAGCAGGATCCCGGGACAGGGGAAATCGATGAATGGCTACACCTTC
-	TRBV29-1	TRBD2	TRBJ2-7	CSVALAGTNYEQYF	TGCAGCGTTGCCTTAGCGGGGACCAACTACGAGCAGTACTTC
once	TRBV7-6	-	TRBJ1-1	CASSPPLGGILNTEAFF	TGTGCCAGCAGCCCCCCTCTGGGGGGTATCTTGAACACTGAAGCTTTCTTT
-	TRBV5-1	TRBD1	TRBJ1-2	CASSLDRGSSGYTF	TGCGCCAGCAGCTTGGACAGGGGATCTTCTGGCTACACCTTC
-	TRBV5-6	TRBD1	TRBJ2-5	CASSWDRQETQYF	TGTGCCAGCAGCTGGGACAGGCAAGAGACCCAGTACTTC
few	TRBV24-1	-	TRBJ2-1	CATSDGLRGSEQFF	TGTGCCACCAGTGATGGACTCAGAGGCAGTGAGCAGTTCTTC
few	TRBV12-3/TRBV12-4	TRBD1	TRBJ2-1	CASSVSQGIRFF	TGTGCCAGCAGTGTTTCACAGGGGATTCGGTTCTTC
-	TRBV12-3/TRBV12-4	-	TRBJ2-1	CASTEGNEQFF	TGTGCCAGCACCGAGGGGAATGAGCAGTTCTTC
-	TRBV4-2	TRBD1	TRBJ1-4	CASSQVAGGQGVEGDEKLFF	TGTGCCAGCAGCCAAGTTGCCGGGGGACAGGGGGTGGAAGGGGATGAAAAACTGTTTTTT
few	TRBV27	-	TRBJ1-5	CASSSGHQPQHF	TGTGCCAGCAGTTCTGGGCATCAGCCCCAGCATTTT
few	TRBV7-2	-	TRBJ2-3	CASSDLVTDTQYF	TGTGCCAGCAGCGATCTAGTGACTGATACGCAGTATTTT
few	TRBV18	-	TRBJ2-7	CASSPRTEVYEQYF	TGTGCCAGCTCACCACGAACAGAAGTCTACGAGCAGTACTTC
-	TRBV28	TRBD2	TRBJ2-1	CASRVSGGDNEQFF	TGTGCCAGCAGAGTTAGCGGGGGGGACAATGAGCAGTTCTTC
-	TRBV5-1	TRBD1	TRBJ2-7	CASSYTSTGGWGEQYF	TGCGCCAGCAGCTATACCTCGACAGGGGGCTGGGGCGAGCAGTACTTC
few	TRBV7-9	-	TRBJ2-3	CASSRLSVTDTQYF	TGTGCCAGCAGCAGACTTTCGGTGACAGATACGCAGTATTTT
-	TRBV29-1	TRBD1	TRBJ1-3	CSARTGLHTIYF	TGCAGCGCACGGACAGGGCTGCACACCATATATTTT
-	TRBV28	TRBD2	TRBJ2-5	CASSSREGTQYF	TGTGCCAGCAGTAGCCGGGAGGGGACCCAGTACTTC
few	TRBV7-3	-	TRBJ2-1	CASSLFPSSDGNEQFF	TGTGCCAGCAGCTTATTCCCTAGCTCTGATGGAAATGAGCAGTTCTTC
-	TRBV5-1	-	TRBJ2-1	CASSFRLSSYNEQFF	TGCGCCAGCAGCTTCCGATTAAGCTCCTACAATGAGCAGTTCTTC
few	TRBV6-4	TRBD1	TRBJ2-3	CASSETGPDTQYF	TGTGCCAGCAGTGAGACAGGGCCAGATACGCAGTATTTT
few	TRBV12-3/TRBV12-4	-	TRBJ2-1	CASSHDRFMDNEQFF	TGTGCCAGCAGCCACGACAGGTTTATGGACAATGAGCAGTTCTTC
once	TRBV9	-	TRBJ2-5	CASSVAAGTQYF	TGTGCCAGCAGCGTAGCAGCGGGGACCCAGTACTTC
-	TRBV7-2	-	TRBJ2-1	CASSPQLANEQFF	TGTGCCAGCAGCCCCCAACTAGCCAATGAGCAGTTCTTC
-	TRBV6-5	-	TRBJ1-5	CASSYSWAGRDQPQHF	TGTGCCAGCAGTTACTCGTGGGCAGGGAGGGATCAGCCCCAGCATTTT
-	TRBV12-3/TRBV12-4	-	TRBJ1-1	CASPERFRGNTEAFF	TGTGCCAGCCCTGAGAGGTTCCGCGGGAACACTGAAGCTTTCTTT
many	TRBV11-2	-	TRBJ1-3	CASSPPSGNTIYF	TGTGCCAGCAGCCCCCCCTCTGGAAACACCATATATTTT
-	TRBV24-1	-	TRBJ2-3	CATSDYRADSTDTQYF	TGTGCCACCAGCGACTACAGGGCGGATAGCACAGATACGCAGTATTTT
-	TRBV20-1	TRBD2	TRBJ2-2	CSAPYSGGHSAPGELFF	TGCAGTGCGCCCTATAGCGGGGGGCACTCAGCTCCCGGGGAGCTGTTTTTT
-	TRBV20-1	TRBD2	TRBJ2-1	CSAWTSGGASYNEQFF	TGCAGTGCTTGGACTAGCGGGGGGGCCTCCTACAATGAGCAGTTCTTC
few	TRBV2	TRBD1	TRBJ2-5	CASMDREVGTQYF	TGTGCCAGCATGGACAGGGAGGTTGGGACCCAGTACTTC
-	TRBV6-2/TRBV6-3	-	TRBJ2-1	CASSPGPLVAFTNEQFF	TGTGCCAGCAGCCCTGGCCCGCTAGTGGCTTTCACCAATGAGCAGTTCTTC
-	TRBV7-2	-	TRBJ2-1	CASSSRVGDGAYNEQLF	-
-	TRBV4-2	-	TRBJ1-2	CASSHSGMDYGYTF	TGTGCCAGCAGCCATTCGGGGATGGACTATGGCTACACCTTC
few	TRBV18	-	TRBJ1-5	CASSPRQASNQPQHF	TGTGCCAGCTCACCGCGACAGGCTAGCAATCAGCCCCAGCATTTT
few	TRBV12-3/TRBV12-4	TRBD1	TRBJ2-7	CASSSTGGWEQYF	TGTGCCAGCAGTTCCACAGGGGGCTGGGAGCAGTACTTC
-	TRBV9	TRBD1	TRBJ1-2	CASSGDRAGYTF	TGTGCCAGCAGCGGGGACAGGGCTGGCTACACCTTC
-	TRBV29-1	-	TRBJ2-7	CSVGPSGDRYEQYF	TGCAGCGTTGGACCTTCAGGGGATCGGTACGAGCAGTACTTC
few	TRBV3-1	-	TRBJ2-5	CASTAGWGPPETQYF	TGTGCCAGCACCGCGGGGTGGGGCCCTCCCGAGACCCAGTACTTC
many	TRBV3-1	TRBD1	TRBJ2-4	CASSNRDRGDIQYF	TGTGCCAGCAGCAACCGGGACAGGGGTGACATTCAGTACTTC
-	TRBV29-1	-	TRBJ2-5	CSVSSGLKETQYF	TGCAGCGTTTCTTCGGGACTTAAAGAGACCCAGTACTTC
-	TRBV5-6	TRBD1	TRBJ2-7	CASSATGGAGEQYF	TGTGCCAGCAGCGCAACAGGGGGCGCGGGTGAGCAGTACTTC
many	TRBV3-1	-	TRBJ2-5	CASSRLEGQETQYF	TGTGCCAGCAGCCGACTAGAGGGACAAGAGACCCAGTACTTC